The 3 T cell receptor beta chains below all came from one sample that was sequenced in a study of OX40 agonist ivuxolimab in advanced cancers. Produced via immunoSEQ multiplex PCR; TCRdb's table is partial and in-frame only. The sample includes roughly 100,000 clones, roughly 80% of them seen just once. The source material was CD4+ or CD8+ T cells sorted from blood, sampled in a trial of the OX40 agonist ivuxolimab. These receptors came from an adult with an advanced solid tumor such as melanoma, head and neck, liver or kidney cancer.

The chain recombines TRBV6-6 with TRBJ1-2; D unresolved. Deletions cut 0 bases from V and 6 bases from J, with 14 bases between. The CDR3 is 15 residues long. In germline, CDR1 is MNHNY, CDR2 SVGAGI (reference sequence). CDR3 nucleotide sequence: TGTGCCAGCAGTTACTCGACGGCAGCAAACGATGGCTACACCTTC. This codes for CASSYSTAANDGYTF.

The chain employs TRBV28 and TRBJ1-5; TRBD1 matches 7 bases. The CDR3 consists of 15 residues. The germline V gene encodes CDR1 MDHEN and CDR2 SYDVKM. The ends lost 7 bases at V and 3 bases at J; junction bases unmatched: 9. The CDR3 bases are TGTGCCAGCAAAGGGGGCAGCGCGGACAATCAGCCCCAGCATTTT. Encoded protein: CASKGGSADNQPQHF.

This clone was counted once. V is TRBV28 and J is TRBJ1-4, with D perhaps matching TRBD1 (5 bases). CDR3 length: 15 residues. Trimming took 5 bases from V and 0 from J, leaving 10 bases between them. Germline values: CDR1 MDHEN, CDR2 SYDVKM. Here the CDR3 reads CASSRDSATNEKLFF. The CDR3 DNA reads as TGTGCCAGCAGTCGAGACAGTGCAACTAATGAAAAACTGTTTTTT.